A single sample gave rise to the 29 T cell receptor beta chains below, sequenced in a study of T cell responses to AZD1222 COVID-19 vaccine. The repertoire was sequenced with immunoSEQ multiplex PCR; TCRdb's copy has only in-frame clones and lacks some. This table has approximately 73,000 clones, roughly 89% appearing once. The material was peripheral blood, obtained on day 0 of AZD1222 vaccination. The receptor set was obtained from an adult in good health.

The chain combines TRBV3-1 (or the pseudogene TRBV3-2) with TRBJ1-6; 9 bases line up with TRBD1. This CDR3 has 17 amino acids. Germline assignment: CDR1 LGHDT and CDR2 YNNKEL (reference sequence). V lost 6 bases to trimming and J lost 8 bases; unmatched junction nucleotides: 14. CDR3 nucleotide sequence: TGTGCCAGCAGTCCGAGAATACCGGGACAGGGATATTCACCCCTCCACTTT. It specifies CASSPRIPGQGYSPLHF.

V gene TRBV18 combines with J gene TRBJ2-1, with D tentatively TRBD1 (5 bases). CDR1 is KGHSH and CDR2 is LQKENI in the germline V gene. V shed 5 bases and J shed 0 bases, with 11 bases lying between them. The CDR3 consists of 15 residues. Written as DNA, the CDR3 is TGTGCCAGCTCAACAGGTTCGCGCTCCTACAATGAGCAGTTCTTC. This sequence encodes CASSTGSRSYNEQFF.

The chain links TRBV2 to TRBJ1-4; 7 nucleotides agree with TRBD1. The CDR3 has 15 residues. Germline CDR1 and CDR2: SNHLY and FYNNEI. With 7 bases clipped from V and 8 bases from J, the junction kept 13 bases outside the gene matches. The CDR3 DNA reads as TGTGCCAGCAACGAACAGGGGAGAACTGGAGAAAAACTGTTTTTT. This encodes CASNEQGRTGEKLFF. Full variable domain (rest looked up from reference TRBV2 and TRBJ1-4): EPEVTQTPSHQVTQMGQEVILRCVPISNHLYFYWYRQILGQKVEFLVSFYNNEISEKSEIFDDQFSVERPDGSNFTLKIRSTKLEDSAMYFCASNEQGRTGEKLFFGSGTQLSVL.

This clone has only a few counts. This CDR3 is CASSPLGGATYNEQFF. In DNA, the CDR3 is TGTGCCAGCTCACCACTTGGGGGGGCCACCTACAATGAGCAGTTCTTC. The chain couples TRBV18 to TRBJ2-1, with a weak D call TRBD2 (7 bases). V was clipped by 1 base and J by 2 bases, with 12 bases between them. This CDR3 has 16 amino acids. The germline V gene has CDR1 KGHSH and CDR2 LQKENI.

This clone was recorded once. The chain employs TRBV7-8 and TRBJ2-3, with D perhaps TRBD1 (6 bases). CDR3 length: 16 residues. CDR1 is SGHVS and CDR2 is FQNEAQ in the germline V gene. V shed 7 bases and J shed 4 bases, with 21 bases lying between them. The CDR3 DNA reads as TGTGCCAGCATCCCAACCCTCTGGGGGCGCGCAGATACGCAGTATTTT. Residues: CASIPTLWGRADTQYF.

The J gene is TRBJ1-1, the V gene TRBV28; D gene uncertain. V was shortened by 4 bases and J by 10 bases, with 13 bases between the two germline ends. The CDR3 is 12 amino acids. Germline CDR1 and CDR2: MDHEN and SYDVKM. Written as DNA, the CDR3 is TGTGCCAGCAGTTCAAGGCGGGGATCAGCTTTCTTT. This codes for CASSSRRGSAFF.

CDR3: CASSEYGTDTQYF. CDR3 sequence (DNA): TGTGCCAGCAGTGAATATGGCACAGATACGCAGTATTTT. This chain links TRBV6-1 with TRBJ2-3; no clear D gene. Germline V CDR1 and CDR2: MNHNS, SASEGT. This CDR3 region has 13 residues. V lost 2 bases and J 1 base, leaving 4 bases between the germline ends.

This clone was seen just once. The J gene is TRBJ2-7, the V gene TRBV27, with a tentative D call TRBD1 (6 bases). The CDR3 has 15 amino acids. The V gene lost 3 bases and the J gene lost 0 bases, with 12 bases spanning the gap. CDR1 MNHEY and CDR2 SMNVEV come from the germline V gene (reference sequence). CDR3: CASSFTGTGSYEQYF. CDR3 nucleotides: TGTGCCAGCAGTTTTACAGGGACGGGCTCCTACGAGCAGTACTTC.

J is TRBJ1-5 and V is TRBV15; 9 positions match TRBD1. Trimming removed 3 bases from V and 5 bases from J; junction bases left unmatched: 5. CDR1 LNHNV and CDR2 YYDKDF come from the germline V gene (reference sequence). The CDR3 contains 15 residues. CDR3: CATSSGQGLDQPQHF. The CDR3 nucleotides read TGTGCCACCAGCAGCGGACAGGGGTTGGATCAGCCCCAGCATTTT. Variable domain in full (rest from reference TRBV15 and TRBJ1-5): DAMVIQNPRYQVTQFGKPVTLSCSQTLNHNVMYWYQQKSSQAPKLLFHYYDKDFNNEADTPDNFQSRRPNTSFCFLDIRSPGLGDTAMYLCATSSGQGLDQPQHFGDGTRLSIL.

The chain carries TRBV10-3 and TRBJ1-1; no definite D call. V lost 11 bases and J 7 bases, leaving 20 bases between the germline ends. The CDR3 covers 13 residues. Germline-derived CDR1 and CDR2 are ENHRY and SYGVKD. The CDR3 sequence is CAARYVQESEAFF. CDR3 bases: TGTGCCGCGCGGTACGTGCAGGAGAGTGAAGCTTTCTTT.

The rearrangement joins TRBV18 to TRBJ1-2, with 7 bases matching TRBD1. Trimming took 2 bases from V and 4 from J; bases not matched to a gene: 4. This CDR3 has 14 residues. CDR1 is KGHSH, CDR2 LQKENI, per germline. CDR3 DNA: TGTGCCAGCTCACCAGAACAGGGGATCTATGGCTACACCTTC. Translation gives CASSPEQGIYGYTF.

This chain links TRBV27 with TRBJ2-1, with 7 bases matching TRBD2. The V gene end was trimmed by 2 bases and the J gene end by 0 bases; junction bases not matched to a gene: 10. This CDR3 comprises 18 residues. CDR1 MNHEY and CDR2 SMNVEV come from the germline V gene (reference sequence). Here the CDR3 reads CASSLGSGGGSSYNEQFF. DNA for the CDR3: TGTGCCAGCAGTTTAGGTTCGGGCGGGGGTAGCTCCTACAATGAGCAGTTCTTC.

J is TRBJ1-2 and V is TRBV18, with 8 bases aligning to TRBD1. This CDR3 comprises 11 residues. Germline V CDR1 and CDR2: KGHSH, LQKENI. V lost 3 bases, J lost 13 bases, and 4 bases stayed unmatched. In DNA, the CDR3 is TGTGCCAGCTCACCCTTGCAGGGGGCCACCTTC. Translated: CASSPLQGATF. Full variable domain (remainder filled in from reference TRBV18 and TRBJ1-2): NAGVMQNPRHLVRRRGQEARLRCSPMKGHSHVYWYRQLPEEGLKFMVYLQKENIIDESGMPKERFSAEFPKEGPSILRIQQVVRGDSAAYFCASSPLQGATFGSGTRLTVV.

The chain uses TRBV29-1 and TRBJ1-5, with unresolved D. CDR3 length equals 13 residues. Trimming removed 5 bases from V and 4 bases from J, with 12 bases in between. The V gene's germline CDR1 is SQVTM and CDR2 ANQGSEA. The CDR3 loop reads CSVRGDGNQPQHF. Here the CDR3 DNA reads TGCAGCGTTCGTGGGGATGGGAATCAGCCCCAGCATTTT.

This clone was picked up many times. CDR3 in amino acids: CASSGRDTDTDTQYF. In DNA form, the CDR3 reads TGTGCCAGCAGCGGCCGGGACACGGACACAGATACGCAGTATTTT. This sequence joins TRBV4-2 and TRBJ2-3, with a possible D match to TRBD1 (6 bases). Germline V gene lookup returns CDR1 LGHNA and CDR2 YNFKEQ. Trimming took 5 bases from V and 2 from J, leaving 14 bases between them. CDR3 size: 15 residues.

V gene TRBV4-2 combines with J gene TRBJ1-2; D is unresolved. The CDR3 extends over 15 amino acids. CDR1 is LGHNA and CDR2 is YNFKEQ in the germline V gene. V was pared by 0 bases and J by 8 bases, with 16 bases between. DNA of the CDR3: TGTGCCAGCAGCCAAGAAAAGGTCGGGAGGTTCGGCTACACCTTC. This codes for CASSQEKVGRFGYTF.

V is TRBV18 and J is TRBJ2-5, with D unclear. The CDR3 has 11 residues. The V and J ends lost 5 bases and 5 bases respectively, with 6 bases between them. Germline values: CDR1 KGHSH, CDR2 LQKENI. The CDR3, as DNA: TGTGCCAGCTCATCCTTGGAGACCCAGTACTTC. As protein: CASSSLETQYF.

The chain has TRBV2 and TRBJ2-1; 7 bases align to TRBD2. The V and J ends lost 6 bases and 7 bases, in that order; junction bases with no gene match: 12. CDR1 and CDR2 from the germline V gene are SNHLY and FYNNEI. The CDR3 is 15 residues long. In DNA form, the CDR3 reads TGTGCCAGCAGACTGTTGGGCGGGGGTGGAAATGAGCAGTTCTTC. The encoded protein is CASRLLGGGGNEQFF. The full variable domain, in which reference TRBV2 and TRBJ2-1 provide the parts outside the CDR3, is EPEVTQTPSHQVTQMGQEVILRCVPISNHLYFYWYRQILGQKVEFLVSFYNNEISEKSEIFDDQFSVERPDGSNFTLKIRSTKLEDSAMYFCASRLLGGGGNEQFFGPGTRLTVL.

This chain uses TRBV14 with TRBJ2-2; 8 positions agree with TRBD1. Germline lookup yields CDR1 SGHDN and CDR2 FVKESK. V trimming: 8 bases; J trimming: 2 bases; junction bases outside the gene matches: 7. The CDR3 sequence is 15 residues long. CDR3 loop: CASRPGQGNTGELFF. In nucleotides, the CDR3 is TGTGCCAGCCGCCCTGGACAGGGCAACACCGGGGAGCTGTTTTTT.

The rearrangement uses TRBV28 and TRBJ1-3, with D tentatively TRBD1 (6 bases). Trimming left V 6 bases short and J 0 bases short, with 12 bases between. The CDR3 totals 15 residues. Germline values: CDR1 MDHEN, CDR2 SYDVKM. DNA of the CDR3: TGTGCCAGCAGGAGACAGGTGATCTCTGGAAACACCATATATTTT. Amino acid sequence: CASRRQVISGNTIYF.

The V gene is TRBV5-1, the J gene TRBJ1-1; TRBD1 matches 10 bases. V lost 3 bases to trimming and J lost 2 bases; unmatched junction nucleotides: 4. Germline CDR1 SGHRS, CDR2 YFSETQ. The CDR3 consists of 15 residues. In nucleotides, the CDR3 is TGCGCCAGCAGCTATGGGACAGGGGTCAACACTGAAGCTTTCTTT. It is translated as CASSYGTGVNTEAFF.

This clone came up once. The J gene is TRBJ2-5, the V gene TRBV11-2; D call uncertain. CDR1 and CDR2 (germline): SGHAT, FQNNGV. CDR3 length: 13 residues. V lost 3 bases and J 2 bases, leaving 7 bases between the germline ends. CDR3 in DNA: TGTGCCAGCAGCTTCGTGGTTCAAGAGACCCAGTACTTC. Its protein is CASSFVVQETQYF.

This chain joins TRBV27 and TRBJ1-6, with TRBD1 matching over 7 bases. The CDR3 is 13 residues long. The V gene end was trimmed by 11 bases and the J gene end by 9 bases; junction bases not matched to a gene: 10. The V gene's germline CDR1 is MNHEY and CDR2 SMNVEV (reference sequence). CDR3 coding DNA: TGTGCCTCCCAGGGTAACAGGGGTTCACCCCTCCACTTT. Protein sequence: CASQGNRGSPLHF.

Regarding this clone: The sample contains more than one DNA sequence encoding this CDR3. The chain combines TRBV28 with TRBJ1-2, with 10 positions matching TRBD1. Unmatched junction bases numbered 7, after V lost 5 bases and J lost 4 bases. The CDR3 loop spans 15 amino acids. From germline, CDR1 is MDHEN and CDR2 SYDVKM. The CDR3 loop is CASSATGGAGYGYTF. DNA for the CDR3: TGTGCCAGCAGTGCGACAGGGGGCGCAGGCTATGGCTACACCTTC.

CDR3 loop: CASGGGGSYEQYF. In nucleotides, the CDR3 is TGTGCCAGCGGGGGGGGCGGCTCCTACGAGCAGTACTTC. The gene calls are TRBV7-8 and TRBJ2-7; a weak D match, TRBD2 (7 bases). The CDR3 extends over 13 amino acids. Germline assignment: CDR1 SGHVS and CDR2 FQNEAQ. V dropped 8 bases and J dropped 0 bases, with 11 bases sitting between them.

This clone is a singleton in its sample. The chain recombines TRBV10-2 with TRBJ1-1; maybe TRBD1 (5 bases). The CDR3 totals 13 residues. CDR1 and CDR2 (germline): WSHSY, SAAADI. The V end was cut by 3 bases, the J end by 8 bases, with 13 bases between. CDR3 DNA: TGCGCCAGCAGTGACCAATCCGGGACGGAAGCTTTCTTT. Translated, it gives CASSDQSGTEAFF.

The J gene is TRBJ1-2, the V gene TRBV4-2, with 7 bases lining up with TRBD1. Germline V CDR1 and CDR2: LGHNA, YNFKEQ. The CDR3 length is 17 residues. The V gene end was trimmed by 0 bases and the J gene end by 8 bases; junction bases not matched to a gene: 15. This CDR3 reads CASSQDRSTGSGVGYTF. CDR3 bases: TGTGCCAGCAGCCAAGATCGATCGACAGGGTCAGGCGTCGGCTACACCTTC.

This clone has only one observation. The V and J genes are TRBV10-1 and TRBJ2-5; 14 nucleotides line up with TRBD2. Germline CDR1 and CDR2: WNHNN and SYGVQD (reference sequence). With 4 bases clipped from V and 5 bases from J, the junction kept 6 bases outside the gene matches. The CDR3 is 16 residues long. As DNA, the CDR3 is TGCGCCAGCAGTGCGGGACTAGCGGGGGCCCGCGAGACCCAGTACTTC. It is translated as CASSAGLAGARETQYF.

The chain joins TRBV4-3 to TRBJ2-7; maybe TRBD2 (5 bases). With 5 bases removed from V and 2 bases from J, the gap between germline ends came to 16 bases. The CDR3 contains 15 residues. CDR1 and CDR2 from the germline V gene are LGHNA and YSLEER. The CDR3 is CASSAGIGPAYEQYF. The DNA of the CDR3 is TGCGCCAGCAGCGCGGGTATAGGCCCGGCCTACGAGCAGTACTTC.